Sequencing of this TCR beta chain was carried out in a study of cytomegalovirus exposure and HLA in healthy donors. From germline, CDR1 is MDHEN and CDR2 SYDVKM. This CDR3 is built from 14 residues. Trimming took off 3 bases at V and 2 bases at J, with 10 bases between the two ends. Notes on this clone: Its antigen is not known.

Study results and caveats: Reportedly, a later analysis found an Asian-associated ancestry cluster had fewer N-insertions than the approximately 640-donor mean. TRBV6-2, TRBV6-3 and some other V segments were excluded as indistinguishable.

In the PCR, 60 Vbeta and 13 Jbeta primers were used. The repertoire was sequenced with immunoSEQ multiplex PCR; TCRdb's copy has only in-frame clones and lacks some. The sample has under 150,000 clones, 75% to 90% seen once; the top ten hold approximately 6.7%. The V gene is TRBV28, the J gene TRBJ1-2, with D tentatively TRBD1 (5 bases). The source of this sequence is a woman in her 30s in good health and CMV-seropositive. What was sequenced was PBMCs. CDR3 protein: CASSFRGGNYGYTF. CDR3 coding DNA: TGTGCCAGCAGTTTTCGGGGGGGAAACTATGGCTACACCTTC.